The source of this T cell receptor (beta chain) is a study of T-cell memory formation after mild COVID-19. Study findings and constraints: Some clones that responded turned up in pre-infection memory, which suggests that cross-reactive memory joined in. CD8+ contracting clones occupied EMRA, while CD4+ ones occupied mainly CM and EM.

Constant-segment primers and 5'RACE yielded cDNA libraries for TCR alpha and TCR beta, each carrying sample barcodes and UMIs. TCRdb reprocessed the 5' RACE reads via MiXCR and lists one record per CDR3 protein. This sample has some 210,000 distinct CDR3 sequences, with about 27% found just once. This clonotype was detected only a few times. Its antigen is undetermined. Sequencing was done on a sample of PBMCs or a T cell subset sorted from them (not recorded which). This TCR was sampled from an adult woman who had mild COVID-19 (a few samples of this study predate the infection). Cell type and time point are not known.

DNA of the CDR3: TGTGCCAGCAGCTTGTTGGACACTCTCTACGAGCAGTACTTC. This encodes CASSLLDTLYEQYF. This chain connects TRBV5-5 to TRBJ2-7; D possibly corresponds to TRBD1 (5 bases). Between the trimmed V and J ends, which lost 1 base and 3 bases, there was a span of 11 bases. This CDR3 region has 14 residues. CDR1 and CDR2 from the germline V gene are SGHKS and YYEKEE (reference sequence).